The sample holds many counts of the clone carrying this T cell receptor beta chain. The study made its TCR cDNA through 5'RACE template switching. That step introduced a universal primer site along with UMIs. MiXCR was run by TCRdb on the 5' RACE reads, yielding one entry per CDR3 protein. The sample consists of tens of thousands of distinct CDR3 sequences, about 7.7% of them appearing once. The entry originates in a study of T cells after yellow fever vaccination. About the research overall: SMART-Seq v4 Ultra Low Input handled preparation of low-cell-number fractions.

The germline gives CDR1 LGHNA, CDR2 YSLEER. The CDR3 runs to 16 residues. With V trimmed by 1 base and J by 5 bases, 6 bases remained unmatched. The J gene is TRBJ2-2, the V gene TRBV4-3; 8 bases fit TRBD1. The source material was CD8+ T cells sorted from PBMCs, sampled 10 days after the first yellow fever vaccination. The receptor's source is a man between 18 and 35 years old who received the YFV17D yellow fever vaccine. CDR3 DNA sequence: TGCGCCAGCAGCCAAGGGGTGGGACAGGCAACCGGGGAGCTGTTTTTT. Translation gives CASSQGVGQATGELFF.